This T cell receptor (beta chain) was observed in a study of shared clonotypes between healthy human individuals. Sequenced by immunoSEQ multiplex PCR; TCRdb stores in-frame clones only, minus some. This sample has hundreds of thousands of clones; 96% occur once, and the top ten carry 0.32%. The CDR3 totals 14 residues. Germline-derived CDR1 and CDR2 are SNHLY and FYNNEI. Deletions cut 1 base from V and 1 base from J, with 7 bases between. J is TRBJ2-5 and V is TRBV2, with D hard to call. The sample was memory CD8+ T cells sorted from blood. Indicated subset: CD45RO+ cells pooled with CCR7-negative TemRA cells. This receptor was identified in a man aged 30 to 45 in good health. CDR3 nucleotide sequence: TGTGCCAGCAGTGAAGGGGTCTTCCAAGAGACCCAGTACTTC. Its translation is CASSEGVFQETQYF.